Listed below are T cell receptor beta chains from one sample, sequenced in a study of Ad26.COV2.S vaccination and SARS-CoV-2 variants. Using immunoSEQ multiplex PCR, the repertoire was profiled, and TCRdb retains in-frame clones only, with some absent. The sample lists roughly 320,000 clones; roughly 87% were seen once. Specimen: peripheral blood, collected in a trial of Ad26.COV2.S vaccine versus placebo. These receptors all come from a person between 18 and 59 years old who received the Ad26.COV2.S COVID-19 vaccine or a placebo. Both conserved end residues are trimmed from each CDR3. Fields, in order: J gene, D gene, V gene, CDR3 protein. The D gene is left open where the match is weak.

TRBJ1-1,TRBD1,TRBV4-2,ASSLKGGGLNTEAF
TRBJ2-2,NA,TRBV29-1,SVERLGRYTGELF
TRBJ2-6,NA,TRBV3-1/TRBV3-2,ASSQARSAISGANVLT
TRBJ2-2,NA,TRBV13,ASSLRGNTGELF
TRBJ2-1,TRBD2,TRBV5-6,ASSEGLAGPSYNEQF
TRBJ2-7,NA,TRBV14,ASSQWGAGYEQY
TRBJ2-5,NA,TRBV10-3,AISSRPINQETQY
TRBJ1-1,NA,TRBV6-5,ASSQSGTEAF
TRBJ2-3,TRBD1,TRBV11-3,ASSLEGQETDTQY
TRBJ2-7,NA,TRBV6-5,ASIPTGRYEQY
TRBJ2-7,TRBD2,TRBV30,AWTTGGSYEQY
TRBJ2-1,NA,TRBV29-1,SVGRGRTGRNEQF
TRBJ1-2,NA,TRBV18,ASSPQTDYGYT
TRBJ1-5,NA,TRBV6-1,ASSETLQGRQPQH
TRBJ2-1,NA,TRBV6-6,ASLPNGGEPYNEQF
TRBJ2-7,NA,TRBV13,ASSPLGRETYEQY
TRBJ1-1,NA,TRBV11-2,ASRMGFTVGLNTEAF
TRBJ1-1,TRBD1,TRBV14,ASSRTTGGSTEAF
TRBJ2-3,TRBD1,TRBV28,ASWTGFTDTQY
TRBJ1-2,NA,TRBV29-1,SARTGDNYGYT
TRBJ2-6,NA,TRBV9,ASSVMGTGANVLT
TRBJ1-3,NA,TRBV4-3,ASSLYLLQGEAGNTIY
TRBJ2-1,TRBD2,TRBV10-3,AISNPILAGDNEQF
TRBJ1-6,NA,TRBV6-5,ASVRGGNNSPLH
TRBJ1-1,NA,TRBV4-3,ASSLHTIQRAEAF
TRBJ2-3,NA,TRBV20-1,SSGLDTQY
TRBJ1-4,NA,TRBV21-1,ASSKRPHSATNEKLF
TRBJ1-3,NA,TRBV7-6,ASSLVSGVNSGNTIY
TRBJ1-2,NA,TRBV3-1/TRBV3-2,ASTPTPLRDYGYT
TRBJ1-6,NA,TRBV3-1/TRBV3-2,ASSPTDSLVGNSPLH
TRBJ2-1,NA,TRBV27,ASSTGTTLYNEQF
TRBJ2-1,NA,TRBV5-4,ASSFLDEQF
TRBJ2-7,NA,TRBV6-6,ASSSLDIQGPYEQY
TRBJ2-3,NA,TRBV11-3,ASSLVGGRTDTQY
TRBJ1-5,NA,TRBV12-3/TRBV12-4,ASSTGRNQPQH